These T cell receptor beta chains were read from a single sample in a study of beta chain features in type 1 diabetes. Profiled with immunoSEQ multiplex PCR; TCRdb holds only in-frame clones, not every one. The sample has 240,000 or so clones; 27% are singletons. Sequencing input: central memory CD4+ T cells from blood. The source is a young man in good health. Each CDR3 is given with its conserved first and last residue. The order of the fields is V gene, J gene, CDR3 protein.

TRBV5-4	TRBJ1-1	CASRRQGAMNTEAFF
TRBV30	TRBJ2-6	CAWTHNSGANVLTF
TRBV7-2	TRBJ2-3	CASSLFAGGPRDTQYF
TRBV19	TRBJ2-1	CASSMALTSIPYNEQFF
TRBV29-1	TRBJ2-5	CSVEDRYQETQYF
TRBV2	TRBJ2-1	CASSRSSYNEQFF
TRBV6-5	TRBJ2-7	CASSSIGEQYF
TRBV30	TRBJ2-1	CAWSFTRTEQFF
TRBV6-1	TRBJ2-5	CASSEPAERRGAQYF
TRBV6-1	TRBJ1-6	CASSEALGRVNNSPLHF
TRBV5-1	TRBJ2-1	CASYVTSGTYNEQFF
TRBV18	TRBJ2-1	CASSSTSSYNEQFF
TRBV4-1	TRBJ1-1	CASSQRDNGNTEAFF
TRBV10-3	TRBJ2-6	CAIMGRLNSGANVLTF
TRBV7-9	TRBJ1-1	CASSLGYAATEAFF
TRBV29-1	TRBJ1-1	CSVPTQGLNTEAFF
TRBV7-6	TRBJ2-1	CASSGFRTAFDEQFF